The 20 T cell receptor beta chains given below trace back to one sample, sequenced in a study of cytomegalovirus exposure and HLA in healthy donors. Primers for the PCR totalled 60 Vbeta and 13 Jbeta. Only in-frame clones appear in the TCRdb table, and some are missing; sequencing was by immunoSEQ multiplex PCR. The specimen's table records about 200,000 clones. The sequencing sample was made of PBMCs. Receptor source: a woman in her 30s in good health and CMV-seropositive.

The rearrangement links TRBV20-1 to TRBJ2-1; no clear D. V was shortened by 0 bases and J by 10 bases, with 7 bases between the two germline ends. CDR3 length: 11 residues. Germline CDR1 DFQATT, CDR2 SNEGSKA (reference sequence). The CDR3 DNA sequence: TGCAGTGCTAGAGATTCCCCGGAGCAGTTCTTC. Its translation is CSARDSPEQFF.

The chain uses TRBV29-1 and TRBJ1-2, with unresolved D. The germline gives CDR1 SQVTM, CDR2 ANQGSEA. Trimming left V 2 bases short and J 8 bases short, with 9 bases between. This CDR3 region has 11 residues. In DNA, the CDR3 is TGCAGCGTTGAAAGTACCGAGGGCTACACCTTC. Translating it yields CSVESTEGYTF.

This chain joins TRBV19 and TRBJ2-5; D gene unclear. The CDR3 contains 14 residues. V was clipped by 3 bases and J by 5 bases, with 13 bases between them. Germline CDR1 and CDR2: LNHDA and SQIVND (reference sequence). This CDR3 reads CASSMSDLRETQYF. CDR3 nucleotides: TGTGCCAGTAGTATGAGCGATTTGCGGGAGACCCAGTACTTC.

The CDR3 protein is CASSIGGEAFF. The CDR3 nucleotides read TGTGCCAGCAGTATAGGCGGTGAAGCTTTCTTT. V is TRBV7-2 and J is TRBJ1-1; no firm D call. Germline CDR1 SGHTA, CDR2 FQGNSA. The CDR3 is 11 amino acids. V lost 6 bases and J 7 bases, leaving 9 bases between the germline ends.

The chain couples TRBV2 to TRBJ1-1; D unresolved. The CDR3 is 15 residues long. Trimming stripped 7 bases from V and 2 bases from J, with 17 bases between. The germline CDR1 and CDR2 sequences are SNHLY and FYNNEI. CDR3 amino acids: CASIRFAAPNTEAFF. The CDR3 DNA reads TGTGCCAGCATCAGATTCGCTGCCCCTAACACTGAAGCTTTCTTT.

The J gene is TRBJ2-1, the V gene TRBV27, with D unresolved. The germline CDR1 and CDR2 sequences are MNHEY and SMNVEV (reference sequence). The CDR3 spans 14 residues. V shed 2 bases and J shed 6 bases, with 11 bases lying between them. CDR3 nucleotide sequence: TGTGCCAGCAGTTTACGACTGACCTCCAATGAGCAGTTCTTC. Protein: CASSLRLTSNEQFF.

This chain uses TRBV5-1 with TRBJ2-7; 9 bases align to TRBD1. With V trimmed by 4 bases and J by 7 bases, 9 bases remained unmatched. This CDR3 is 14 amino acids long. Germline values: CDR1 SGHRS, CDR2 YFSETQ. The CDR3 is CASSVTGGSDEQYF. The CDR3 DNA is TGCGCCAGCAGCGTTACAGGGGGCTCAGATGAGCAGTACTTC.

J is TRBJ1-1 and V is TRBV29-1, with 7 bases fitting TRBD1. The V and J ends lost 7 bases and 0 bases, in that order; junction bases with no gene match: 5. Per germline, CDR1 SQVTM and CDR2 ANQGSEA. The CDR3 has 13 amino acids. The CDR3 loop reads CSGKTGLNTEAFF. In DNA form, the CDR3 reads TGCAGCGGAAAGACAGGGTTGAACACTGAAGCTTTCTTT.

In DNA, the CDR3 is TGTGCCAGCAGTATCGGACTAGCGGGACAGACCCAGTACTTC. It yields the protein CASSIGLAGQTQYF. The gene calls are TRBV6-6 and TRBJ2-5, with TRBD2 identical over 12 bases. V trimming: 5 bases; J trimming: 6 bases; junction bases outside the gene matches: 4. The CDR3 runs to 14 residues. In germline, CDR1 is MNHNY, CDR2 SVGAGI (reference sequence).

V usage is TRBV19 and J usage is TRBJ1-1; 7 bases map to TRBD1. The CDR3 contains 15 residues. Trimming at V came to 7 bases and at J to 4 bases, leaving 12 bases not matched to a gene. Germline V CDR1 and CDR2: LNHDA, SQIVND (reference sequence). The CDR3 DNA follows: TGTGCCAGTATGGGGACAGAGTTTTTGAGCACTGAAGCTTTCTTT. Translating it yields CASMGTEFLSTEAFF.

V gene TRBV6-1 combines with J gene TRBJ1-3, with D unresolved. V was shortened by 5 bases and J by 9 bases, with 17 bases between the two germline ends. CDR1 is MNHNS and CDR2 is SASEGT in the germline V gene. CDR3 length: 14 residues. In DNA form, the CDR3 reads TGTGCCAGCAGTTTCCCGGATTTAGGAGGCACCATATATTTT. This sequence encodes CASSFPDLGGTIYF.

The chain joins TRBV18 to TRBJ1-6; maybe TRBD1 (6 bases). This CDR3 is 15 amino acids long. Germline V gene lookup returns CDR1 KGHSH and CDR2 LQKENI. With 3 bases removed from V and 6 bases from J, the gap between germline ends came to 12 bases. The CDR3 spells CASSPQDSGNSPLHF. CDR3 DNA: TGTGCCAGCTCACCTCAGGACAGTGGTAATTCACCCCTCCACTTT.

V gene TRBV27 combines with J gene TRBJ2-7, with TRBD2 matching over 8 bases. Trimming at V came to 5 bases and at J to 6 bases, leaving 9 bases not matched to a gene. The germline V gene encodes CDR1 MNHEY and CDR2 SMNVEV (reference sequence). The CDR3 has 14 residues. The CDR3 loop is CASSPWGSGTEQYF. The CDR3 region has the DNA TGTGCCAGCAGTCCCTGGGGTAGCGGGACCGAGCAGTACTTC.

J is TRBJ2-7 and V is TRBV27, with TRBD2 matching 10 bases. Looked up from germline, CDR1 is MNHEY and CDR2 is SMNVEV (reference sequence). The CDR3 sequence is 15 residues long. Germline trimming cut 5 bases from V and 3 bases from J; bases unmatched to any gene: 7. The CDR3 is CASSPRTSGLYEQYF. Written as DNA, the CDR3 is TGTGCCAGCAGTCCCAGGACTAGCGGTCTCTACGAGCAGTACTTC.

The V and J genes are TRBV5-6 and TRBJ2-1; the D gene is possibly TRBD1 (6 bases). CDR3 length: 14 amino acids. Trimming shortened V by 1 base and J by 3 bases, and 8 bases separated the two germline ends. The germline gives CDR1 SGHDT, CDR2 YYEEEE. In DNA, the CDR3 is TGTGCCAGCAGCTTGCCAGGGGTCTACAATGAGCAGTTCTTC. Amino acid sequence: CASSLPGVYNEQFF.

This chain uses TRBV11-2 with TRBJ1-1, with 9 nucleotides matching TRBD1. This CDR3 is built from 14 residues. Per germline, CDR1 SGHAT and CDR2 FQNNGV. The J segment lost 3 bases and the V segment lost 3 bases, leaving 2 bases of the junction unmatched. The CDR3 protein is CASSFTGGYTEAFF. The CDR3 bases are TGTGCCAGCAGCTTTACAGGGGGCTACACTGAAGCTTTCTTT.

The CDR3 sequence is CASSESSGTSSYNEQFF. The CDR3 DNA reads TGCGCCAGCAGTGAATCCTCCGGGACTAGCAGTTACAATGAGCAGTTCTTC. V is TRBV10-1 and J is TRBJ2-1; 9 bases are a match to TRBD2. The CDR3 has 17 amino acids. V shed 3 bases and J 4 bases; nucleotides not matched to a gene: 10. In germline, CDR1 is WNHNN, CDR2 SYGVQD (reference sequence).

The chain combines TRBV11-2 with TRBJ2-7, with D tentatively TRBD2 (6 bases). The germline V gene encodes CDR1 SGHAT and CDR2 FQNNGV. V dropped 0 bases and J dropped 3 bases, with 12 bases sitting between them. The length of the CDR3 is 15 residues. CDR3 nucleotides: TGTGCCAGCAGCTTAGATCGGGGGTTCGGCTACGAGCAGTACTTC. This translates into CASSLDRGFGYEQYF.

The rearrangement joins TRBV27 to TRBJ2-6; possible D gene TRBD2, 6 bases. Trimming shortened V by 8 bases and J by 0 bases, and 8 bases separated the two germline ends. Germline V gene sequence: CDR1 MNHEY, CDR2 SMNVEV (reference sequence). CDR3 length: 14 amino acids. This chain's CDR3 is CASGGYSGANVLTF. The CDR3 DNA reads TGTGCCAGCGGGGGGTACTCTGGGGCCAACGTCCTGACTTTC.

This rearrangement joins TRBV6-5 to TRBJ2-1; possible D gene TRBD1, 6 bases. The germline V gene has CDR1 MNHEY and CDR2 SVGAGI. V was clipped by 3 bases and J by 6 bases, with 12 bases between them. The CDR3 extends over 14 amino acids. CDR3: CASSYRRDTNEQFF. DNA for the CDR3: TGTGCCAGCAGTTATCGCCGGGACACCAATGAGCAGTTCTTC.